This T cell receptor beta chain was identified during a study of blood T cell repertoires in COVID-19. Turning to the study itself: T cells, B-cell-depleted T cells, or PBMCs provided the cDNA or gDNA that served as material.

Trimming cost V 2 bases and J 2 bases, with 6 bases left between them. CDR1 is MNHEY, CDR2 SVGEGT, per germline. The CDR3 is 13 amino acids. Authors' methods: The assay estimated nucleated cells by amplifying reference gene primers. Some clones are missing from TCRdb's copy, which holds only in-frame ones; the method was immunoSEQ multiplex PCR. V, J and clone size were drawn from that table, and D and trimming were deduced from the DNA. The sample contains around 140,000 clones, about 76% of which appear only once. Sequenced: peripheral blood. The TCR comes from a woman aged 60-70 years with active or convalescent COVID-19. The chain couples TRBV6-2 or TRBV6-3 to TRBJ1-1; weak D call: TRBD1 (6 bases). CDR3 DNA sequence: TGTGCCAGCAGTTACGGGGGCAACACTGAAGCTTTCTTT. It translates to CASSYGGNTEAFF.